The 19 T cell receptor beta chains below were found in one sample sequenced in a study of CD8+ T cells in alopecia areata. Extracted from the samples, RNA was reverse transcribed into cDNA to serve as the sequencing template. Produced via immunoSEQ multiplex PCR; TCRdb's table is partial and in-frame only. The data contain 200,000 to 250,000 clones, more than 45% of them singletons. The sequences come from CD4+ T cells sorted from blood, collected at week 0. Receptors were obtained from a human donor with alopecia areata.

The V call is TRBV11-2, the J call TRBJ2-7, with 8 bases lining up with TRBD2. The CDR3 runs to 14 residues. Germline V gives CDR1 SGHAT, CDR2 FQNNGV. J gave up 3 bases and V 5 bases, and 6 bases lay outside the gene matches. The CDR3 nucleotides read TGTGCCAGCAGCCCGAGCGGGGGTTACTACGAGCAGTACTTC. Translation gives CASSPSGGYYEQYF.

This clone was counted a few times. The genes are TRBV19 and TRBJ2-1; TRBD1 might be the D (5 bases). CDR3 length: 15 amino acids. CDR1 and CDR2 from the germline V gene are LNHDA and SQIVND (reference sequence). The V end lost 3 bases, the J end lost 3 bases, and 12 bases lay between the germline ends. The CDR3 region is CASSMGQTNYNEQFF. The CDR3 coding sequence is TGTGCCAGTAGTATGGGGCAGACGAACTACAATGAGCAGTTCTTC.

The rearrangement uses TRBV30 and TRBJ2-3; 10 bases are a match to TRBD2. This CDR3 has 15 residues. Per the germline V gene, CDR1 is GTSNPN and CDR2 is SVGIG (reference sequence). The CDR3 region is CARERLAGDTDTQYF. CDR3 DNA sequence: TGTGCTCGGGAGAGGCTAGCGGGGGACACAGATACGCAGTATTTT.

The chain has TRBV6-5 and TRBJ1-1, with D perhaps matching TRBD1 (5 bases). CDR1 is MNHEY and CDR2 is SVGAGI in the germline V gene. With 2 bases removed from V and 5 bases from J, the gap between germline ends came to 12 bases. The CDR3 has 14 amino acids. The CDR3 sequence is CASSYLTATTEAFF. The CDR3 region has the DNA TGTGCCAGCAGTTACCTGACAGCGACGACTGAAGCTTTCTTT.

This chain uses TRBV18 with TRBJ2-7; D gene ambiguous. The CDR3 loop spans 11 amino acids. Germline lookup yields CDR1 KGHSH and CDR2 LQKENI. Deletions cut 2 bases from V and 6 bases from J, with 5 bases between. CDR3 protein: CASSPGTEQYF. The DNA of the CDR3 is TGTGCCAGCTCACCAGGAACCGAGCAGTACTTC.

This clone was found a few times. The chain carries TRBV7-2 and TRBJ2-7; D is uncertain. CDR1 and CDR2 (germline): SGHTA, FQGNSA. The CDR3 is 12 amino acids. Trimming left V 5 bases short and J 6 bases short, with 11 bases between. This CDR3 reads CASSPRAVEQYF. The CDR3, as DNA: TGTGCCAGCAGCCCCCGCGCGGTCGAGCAGTACTTC.

The chain uses TRBV25-1 and TRBJ1-2; D gene unclear. The CDR3 sequence is 15 residues long. CDR1 is MGHDK and CDR2 is SYGVNS in the germline V gene. Trimming left V 3 bases short and J 4 bases short, with 15 bases between. This CDR3 is CASSDGLGWGYGYTF. DNA for the CDR3: TGTGCCAGCAGTGACGGGCTCGGATGGGGCTATGGCTACACCTTC.

This clone was detected only once. This sequence joins TRBV30 and TRBJ1-1; tentatively, D is TRBD1 (5 bases). Germline CDR1 reads GTSNPN; CDR2 reads SVGIG (reference sequence). This CDR3 comprises 14 residues. The V end lost 1 base, the J end lost 3 bases, and 12 bases lay between the germline ends. The CDR3 is CAWSGTGLDTEAFF. DNA of the CDR3: TGTGCCTGGAGTGGTACAGGTTTGGACACTGAAGCTTTCTTT. Based on the CDR3 plus reference TRBV30 and TRBJ1-1, the full variable domain is SQTIHQWPATLVQPVGSPLSLECTVEGTSNPNLYWYRQAAGRGLQLLFYSVGIGQISSEVPQNLSASRPQDRQFILSSKKLLLSDSGFYLCAWSGTGLDTEAFFGQGTRLTVV.

The chain couples TRBV9 to TRBJ2-1, with 9 bases fitting TRBD2. In germline, CDR1 is SGDLS, CDR2 YYNGEE. J lost 4 bases, V lost 4 bases, and 9 bases had no gene match. This CDR3 has 16 amino acids. The CDR3 sequence is CASSRNSGGSYNEQFF. As DNA, the CDR3 is TGTGCCAGCAGCAGGAATAGCGGGGGATCTTACAATGAGCAGTTCTTC.

Concerning this clone itself: This sequence may be a read error, since a much larger clone differs from it by one base. V gene TRBV7-2 combines with J gene TRBJ2-7; 8 nucleotides agree with TRBD1. V dropped 5 bases and J dropped 3; count of bases not matched to a gene: 0. The CDR3 length is 12 residues. Germline CDR1 SGHTA, CDR2 FQGNSA. CDR3: CASSGQGYEQYF. In DNA form, the CDR3 reads TGTGCCAGCAGCGGACAGGGCTACGAGCAGTACTTC. Full variable domain (remainder filled in from reference TRBV7-2 and TRBJ2-7): GAGVSQSPSNKVTEKGKDVELRCDPISGHTALYWYRQSLGQGLEFLIYFQGNSAPDKSGLPSDRFSAERTGGSVSTLTIQRTQQEDSAVYLCASSGQGYEQYFGPGTRLTVT.

The chain has TRBV7-2 and TRBJ2-5, with D perhaps TRBD1 (5 bases). Germline lookup yields CDR1 SGHTA and CDR2 FQGNSA. The CDR3 has 16 residues. V was clipped by 5 bases and J by 3 bases, with 19 bases between them. CDR3 nucleotide sequence: TGTGCCAGCAGCCCCCGAGTGTGGGGCAAAGAAGAGACCCAGTACTTC. Translated, it gives CASSPRVWGKEETQYF.

In its sample, this clone was seen once. The V gene is TRBV30, the J gene TRBJ1-2, with D unresolved. The length of the CDR3 is 12 residues. With 0 bases removed from V and 5 bases from J, the gap between germline ends came to 7 bases. Germline V lookup: CDR1 GTSNPN, CDR2 SVGIG (reference sequence). The CDR3 DNA sequence: TGTGCCTGGAGTGTACCGGTGTATGGCTACACCTTC. Protein: CAWSVPVYGYTF.

V is TRBV7-6 and J is TRBJ2-7; D possibly corresponds to TRBD1 (6 bases). CDR3 length: 13 residues. Trimming took 3 bases from V and 3 from J, leaving 9 bases between them. Germline lookup yields CDR1 SGHVS and CDR2 FNYEAQ. The CDR3 nucleotides are TGTGCCAGCAGCTTGGGGACATTCTACGAGCAGTACTTC. The encoded protein is CASSLGTFYEQYF.

The chain has TRBV5-1 and TRBJ1-2; possible D gene TRBD1, 6 bases. Germline V gene sequence: CDR1 SGHRS, CDR2 YFSETQ. V dropped 5 bases and J dropped 0 bases, with 17 bases sitting between them. CDR3 size: 16 residues. The CDR3 loop reads CASRPAPRQANYGYTF. DNA of the CDR3: TGCGCCAGCAGGCCGGCTCCGAGACAGGCTAACTATGGCTACACCTTC.

The chain recombines TRBV29-1 with TRBJ2-1; 10 nucleotides agree with TRBD2. Trimming removed 8 bases from V and 8 bases from J; junction bases left unmatched: 9. This CDR3 has 13 residues. Germline V gene sequence: CDR1 SQVTM, CDR2 ANQGSEA. The CDR3 sequence: CSIVGLALDEQFF. CDR3 bases: TGCAGCATCGTGGGACTAGCGTTAGATGAGCAGTTCTTC.

This clone showed up just once. V gene TRBV6-6 combines with J gene TRBJ1-1; 8 bases map to TRBD1. Unmatched junction bases numbered 4, after V lost 5 bases and J lost 8 bases. The CDR3 contains 12 residues. Germline assignment: CDR1 MNHNY and CDR2 SVGAGI (reference sequence). The CDR3, as DNA: TGTGCCAGCAGTCCAAGGACAGGGGAAGCTTTCTTT. It encodes CASSPRTGEAFF.

The chain combines TRBV29-1 with TRBJ2-7; D unresolved. Per the germline V gene, CDR1 is SQVTM and CDR2 is ANQGSEA. The CDR3 spans 12 residues. V lost 1 base and J lost 6, with 10 bases in between. In DNA form, the CDR3 reads TGCAGCGTTGAAGGCGTTCGATTCGAGCAGTACTTC. Translating gives CSVEGVRFEQYF.

The chain is built from TRBV18 and TRBJ1-1, with D possibly TRBD1 on 6 matching bases. V was clipped by 5 bases and J by 4 bases, with 29 bases between them. This CDR3 region has 19 residues. Germline assignment: CDR1 KGHSH and CDR2 LQKENI. This CDR3 is CASSNTISQGFALGTEAFF. The CDR3 DNA follows: TGTGCCAGCTCAAACACCATATCACAGGGATTTGCCCTGGGCACTGAAGCTTTCTTT.

This clone was detected only a few times. This chain joins TRBV7-9 and TRBJ1-6; 7 nucleotides align to TRBD1. The V segment lost 7 bases and the J segment 4 bases; nucleotides outside the gene matches: 7. CDR1 is SEHNR, CDR2 FQNEAQ, per germline (reference sequence). The CDR3 consists of 15 residues. The CDR3 spells CASTGGGLYNSPLHF. The CDR3 DNA sequence: TGTGCCAGCACCGGAGGGGGCCTTTATAATTCACCCCTCCACTTT.